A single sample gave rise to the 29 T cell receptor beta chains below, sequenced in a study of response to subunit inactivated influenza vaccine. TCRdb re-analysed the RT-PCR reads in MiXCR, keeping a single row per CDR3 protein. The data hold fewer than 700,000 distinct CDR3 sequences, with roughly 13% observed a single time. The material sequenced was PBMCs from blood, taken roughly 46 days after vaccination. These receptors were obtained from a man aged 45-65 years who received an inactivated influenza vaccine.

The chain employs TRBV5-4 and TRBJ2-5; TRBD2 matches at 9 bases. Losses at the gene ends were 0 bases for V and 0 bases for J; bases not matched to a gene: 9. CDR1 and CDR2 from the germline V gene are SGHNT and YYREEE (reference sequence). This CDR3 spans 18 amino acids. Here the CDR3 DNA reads TGTGCCAGCAGCTTGGCATTAAGCGGGGGGCAGTACCAAGAGACCCAGTACTTC. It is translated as CASSLALSGGQYQETQYF. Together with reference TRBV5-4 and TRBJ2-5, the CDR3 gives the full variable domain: ETGVTQSPTHLIKTRGQQVTLRCSSQSGHNTVSWYQQALGQGPQFIFQYYREEENGRGNFPPRFSGLQFPNYSSELNVNALELDDSALYLCASSLALSGGQYQETQYFGPGTRLLVL.

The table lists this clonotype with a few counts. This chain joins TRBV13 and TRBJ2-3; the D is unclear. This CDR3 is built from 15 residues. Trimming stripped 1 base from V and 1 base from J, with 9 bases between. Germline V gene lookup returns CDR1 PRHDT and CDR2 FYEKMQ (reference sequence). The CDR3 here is CASSLAPPGTDTQYF. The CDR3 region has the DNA TGTGCCAGCAGCTTAGCCCCCCCCGGCACAGATACGCAGTATTTT.

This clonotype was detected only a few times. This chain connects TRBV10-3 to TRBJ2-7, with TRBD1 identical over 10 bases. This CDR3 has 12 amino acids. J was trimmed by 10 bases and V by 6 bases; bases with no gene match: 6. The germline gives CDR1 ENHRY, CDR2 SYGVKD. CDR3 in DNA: TGTGCCATCAGCCGGGACAGGGGACCTCAGTACTTC. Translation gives CAISRDRGPQYF.

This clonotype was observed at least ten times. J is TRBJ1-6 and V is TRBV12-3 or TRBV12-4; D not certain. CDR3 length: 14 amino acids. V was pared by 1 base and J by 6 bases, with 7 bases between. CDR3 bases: TGTGCCAGCAGTTTAGACAGCGTTAATTCACCCCTCCACTTT. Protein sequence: CASSLDSVNSPLHF.

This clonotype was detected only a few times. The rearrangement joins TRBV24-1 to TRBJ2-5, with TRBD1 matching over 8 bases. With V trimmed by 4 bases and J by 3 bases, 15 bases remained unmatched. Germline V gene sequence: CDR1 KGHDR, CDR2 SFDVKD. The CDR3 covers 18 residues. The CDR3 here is CATSDRRGQGLRKETQYF. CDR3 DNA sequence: TGTGCCACCAGTGACCGACGTGGACAGGGTTTACGGAAAGAGACCCAGTACTTC.

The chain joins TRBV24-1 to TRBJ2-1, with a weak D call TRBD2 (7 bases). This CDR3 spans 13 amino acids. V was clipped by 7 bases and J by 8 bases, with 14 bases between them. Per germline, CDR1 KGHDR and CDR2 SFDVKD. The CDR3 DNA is TGTGCCACCAGGCGGGGGCCTCTCGATGAGCAGTTCTTC. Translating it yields CATRRGPLDEQFF.

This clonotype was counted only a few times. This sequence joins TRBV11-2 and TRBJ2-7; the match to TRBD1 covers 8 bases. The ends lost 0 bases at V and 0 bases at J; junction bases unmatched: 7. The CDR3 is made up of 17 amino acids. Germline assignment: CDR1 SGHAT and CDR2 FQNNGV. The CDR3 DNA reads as TGTGCCAGCAGCTTAGAATACCGGGACAGGACCTCCTACGAGCAGTACTTC. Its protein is CASSLEYRDRTSYEQYF. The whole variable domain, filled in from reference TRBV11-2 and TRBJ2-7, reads EAGVAQSPRYKIIEKRQSVAFWCNPISGHATLYWYQQILGQGPKLLIQFQNNGVVDDSQLPKDRFSAERLKGVDSTLKIQPAKLEDSAVYLCASSLEYRDRTSYEQYFGPGTRLTVT.

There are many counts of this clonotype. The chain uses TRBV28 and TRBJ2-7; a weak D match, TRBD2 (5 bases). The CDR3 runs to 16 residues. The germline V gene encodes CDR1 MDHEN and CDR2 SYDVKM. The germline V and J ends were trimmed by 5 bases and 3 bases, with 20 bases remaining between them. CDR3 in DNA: TGTGCCAGCAGTGTTCAAACTCCGGACTGGAGCTACGAGCAGTACTTC. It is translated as CASSVQTPDWSYEQYF.

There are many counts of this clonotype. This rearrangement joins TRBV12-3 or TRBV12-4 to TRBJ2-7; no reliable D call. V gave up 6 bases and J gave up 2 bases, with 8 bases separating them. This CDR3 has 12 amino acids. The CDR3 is CASSFGTYEQYF. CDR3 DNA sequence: TGTGCCAGCAGCTTTGGCACCTACGAGCAGTACTTC.

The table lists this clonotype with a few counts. The CDR3 is CATQDRADTDTQYF. The CDR3 region has the DNA TGTGCCACCCAGGACAGGGCGGACACAGATACGCAGTATTTT. The rearrangement links TRBV10-3 to TRBJ2-3; 8 nucleotides match TRBD1. Trimming removed 10 bases from V and 2 bases from J; junction bases left unmatched: 8. Germline lookup yields CDR1 ENHRY and CDR2 SYGVKD. The CDR3 runs 14 residues.

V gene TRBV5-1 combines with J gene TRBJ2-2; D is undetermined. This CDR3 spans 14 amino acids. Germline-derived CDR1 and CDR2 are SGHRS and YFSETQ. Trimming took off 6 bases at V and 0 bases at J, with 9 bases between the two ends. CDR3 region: CASKLTTNTGELFF. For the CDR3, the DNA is TGCGCCAGCAAGTTAACCACGAACACCGGGGAGCTGTTTTTT. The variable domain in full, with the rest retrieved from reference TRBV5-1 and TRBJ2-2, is KAGVTQTPRYLIKTRGQQVTLSCSPISGHRSVSWYQQTPGQGLQFLFEYFSETQRNKGNFPGRFSGRQFSNSRSEMNVSTLELGDSALYLCASKLTTNTGELFFGEGSRLTVL.

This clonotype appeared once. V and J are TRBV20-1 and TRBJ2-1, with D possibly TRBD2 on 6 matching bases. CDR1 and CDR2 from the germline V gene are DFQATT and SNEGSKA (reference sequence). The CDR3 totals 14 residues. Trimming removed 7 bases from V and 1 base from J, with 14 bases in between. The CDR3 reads CSGKSGPSYNEQFF. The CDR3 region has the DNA TGCAGTGGCAAGAGCGGGCCATCCTACAATGAGCAGTTCTTC.

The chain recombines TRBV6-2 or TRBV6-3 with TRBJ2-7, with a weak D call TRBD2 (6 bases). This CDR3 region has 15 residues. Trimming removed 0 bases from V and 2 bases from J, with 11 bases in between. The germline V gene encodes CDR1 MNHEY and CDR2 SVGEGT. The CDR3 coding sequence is TGTGCCAGCAGTTACTCGGGGGGAATAGCCTACGAGCAGTACTTC. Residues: CASSYSGGIAYEQYF.

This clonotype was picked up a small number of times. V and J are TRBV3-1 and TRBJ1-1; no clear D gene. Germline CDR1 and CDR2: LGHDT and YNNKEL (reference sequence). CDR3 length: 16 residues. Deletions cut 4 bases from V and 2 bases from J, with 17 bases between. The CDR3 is CASSPRMIAVNTEAFF. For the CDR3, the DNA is TGTGCCAGCAGCCCCCGAATGATAGCCGTTAACACTGAAGCTTTCTTT.

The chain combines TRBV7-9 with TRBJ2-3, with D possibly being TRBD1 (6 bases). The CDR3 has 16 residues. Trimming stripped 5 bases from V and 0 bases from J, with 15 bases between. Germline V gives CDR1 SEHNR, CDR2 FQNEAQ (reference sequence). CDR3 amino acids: CASSLGQRYSTDTQYF. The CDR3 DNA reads TGTGCCAGCAGCCTAGGACAGAGGTATAGCACAGATACGCAGTATTTT.

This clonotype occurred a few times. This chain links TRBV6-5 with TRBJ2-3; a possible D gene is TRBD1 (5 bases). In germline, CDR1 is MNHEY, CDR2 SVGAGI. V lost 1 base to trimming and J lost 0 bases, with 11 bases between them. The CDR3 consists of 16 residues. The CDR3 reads CASSYYGAASTDTQYF. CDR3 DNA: TGTGCCAGCAGTTACTATGGGGCAGCTAGCACAGATACGCAGTATTTT.

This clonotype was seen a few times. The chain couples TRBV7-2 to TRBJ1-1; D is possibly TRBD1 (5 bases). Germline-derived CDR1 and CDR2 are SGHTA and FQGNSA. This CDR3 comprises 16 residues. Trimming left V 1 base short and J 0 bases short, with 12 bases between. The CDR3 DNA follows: TGTGCCAGCAGCTTAGGGGTTTGGGGCCTGAACACTGAAGCTTTCTTT. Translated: CASSLGVWGLNTEAFF.

Here the CDR3 reads CSARDFNAGRSGANVLTF. As DNA, the CDR3 is TGCAGTGCTAGAGATTTCAACGCTGGCCGCTCTGGGGCCAACGTCCTGACTTTC. The chain is built from TRBV20-1 and TRBJ2-6; D is ambiguous. CDR1 DFQATT and CDR2 SNEGSKA come from the germline V gene (reference sequence). Trimming removed 0 bases from V and 0 bases from J, with 15 bases in between. The CDR3 is 18 residues long.

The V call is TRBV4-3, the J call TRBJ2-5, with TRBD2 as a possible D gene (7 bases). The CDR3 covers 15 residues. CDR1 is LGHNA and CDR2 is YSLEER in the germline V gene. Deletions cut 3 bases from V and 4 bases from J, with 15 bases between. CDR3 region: CASSQALGGRETQYF. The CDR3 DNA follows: TGCGCCAGCAGCCAGGCCCTCGGGGGGCGAGAGACCCAGTACTTC.

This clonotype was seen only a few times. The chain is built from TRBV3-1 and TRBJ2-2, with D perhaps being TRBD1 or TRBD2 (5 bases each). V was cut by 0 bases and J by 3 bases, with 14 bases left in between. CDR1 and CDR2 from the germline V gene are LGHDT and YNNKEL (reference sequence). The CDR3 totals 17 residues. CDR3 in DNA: TGTGCCAGCAGCCAAGACAGAACCGGGACGGACACCGGGGAGCTGTTTTTT. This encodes CASSQDRTGTDTGELFF.

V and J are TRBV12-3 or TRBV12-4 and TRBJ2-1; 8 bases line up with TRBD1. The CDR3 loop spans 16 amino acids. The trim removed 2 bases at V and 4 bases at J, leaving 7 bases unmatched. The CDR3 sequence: CASSLSGQGLYNEQFF. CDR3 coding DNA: TGTGCCAGCAGTTTAAGTGGACAGGGTTTGTACAATGAGCAGTTCTTC.

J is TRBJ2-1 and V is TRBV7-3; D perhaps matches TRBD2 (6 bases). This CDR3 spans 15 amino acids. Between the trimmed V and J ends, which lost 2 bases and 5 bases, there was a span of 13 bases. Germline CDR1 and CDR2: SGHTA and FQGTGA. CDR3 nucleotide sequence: TGTGCCAGCAGCTTAGGGTACGGGGGACACAATGAGCAGTTCTTC. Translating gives CASSLGYGGHNEQFF.

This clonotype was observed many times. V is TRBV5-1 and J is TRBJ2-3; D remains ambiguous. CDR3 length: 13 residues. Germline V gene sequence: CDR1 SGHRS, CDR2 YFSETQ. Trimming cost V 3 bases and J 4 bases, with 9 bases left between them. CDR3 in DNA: TGCGCCAGCAGCTCTAGAACGGCAGATACGCAGTATTTT. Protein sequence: CASSSRTADTQYF.

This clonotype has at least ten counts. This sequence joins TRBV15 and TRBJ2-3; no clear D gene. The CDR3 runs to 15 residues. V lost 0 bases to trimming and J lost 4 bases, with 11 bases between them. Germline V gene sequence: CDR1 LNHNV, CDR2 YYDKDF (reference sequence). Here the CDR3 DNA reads TGTGCCACCAGCAGAGATACTTACGGAGCAGATACGCAGTATTTT. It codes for CATSRDTYGADTQYF.

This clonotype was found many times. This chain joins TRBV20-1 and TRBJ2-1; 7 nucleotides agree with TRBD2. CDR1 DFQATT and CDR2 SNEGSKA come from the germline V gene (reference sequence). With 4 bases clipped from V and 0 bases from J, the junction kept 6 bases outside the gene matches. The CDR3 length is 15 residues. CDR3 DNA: TGCAGTGCTATGGCGGGAGCGGGCTCCTACAATGAGCAGTTCTTC. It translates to CSAMAGAGSYNEQFF.

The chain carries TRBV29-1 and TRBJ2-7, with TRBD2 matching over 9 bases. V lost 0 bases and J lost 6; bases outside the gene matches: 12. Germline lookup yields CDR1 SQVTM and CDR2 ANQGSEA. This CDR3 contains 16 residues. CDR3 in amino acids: CSVEEGLSGGILEQYF. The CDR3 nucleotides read TGCAGCGTTGAAGAAGGCCTCAGCGGGGGGATTCTCGAGCAGTACTTC.

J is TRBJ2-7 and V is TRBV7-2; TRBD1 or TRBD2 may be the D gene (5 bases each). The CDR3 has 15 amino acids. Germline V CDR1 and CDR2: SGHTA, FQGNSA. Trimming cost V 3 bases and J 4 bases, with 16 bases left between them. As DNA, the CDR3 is TGTGCCAGCAGCTTGACCGGGACGGCCGGTTACGAGCAGTACTTC. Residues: CASSLTGTAGYEQYF. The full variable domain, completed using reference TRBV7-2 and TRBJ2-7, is GAGVSQSPSNKVTEKGKDVELRCDPISGHTALYWYRQSLGQGLEFLIYFQGNSAPDKSGLPSDRFSAERTGGSVSTLTIQRTQQEDSAVYLCASSLTGTAGYEQYFGPGTRLTVT.

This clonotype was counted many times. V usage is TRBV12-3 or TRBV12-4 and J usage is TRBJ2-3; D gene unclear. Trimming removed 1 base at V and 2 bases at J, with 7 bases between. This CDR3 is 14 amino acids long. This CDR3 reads CASSLGGTTDTQYF. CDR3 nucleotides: TGTGCCAGCAGTTTAGGGGGTACCACAGATACGCAGTATTTT.

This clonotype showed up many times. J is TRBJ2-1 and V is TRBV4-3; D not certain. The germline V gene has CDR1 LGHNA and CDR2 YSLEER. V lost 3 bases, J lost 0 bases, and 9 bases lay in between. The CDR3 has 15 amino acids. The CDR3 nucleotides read TGCGCCAGCAGCCAGGGCAGTAGCTCCTACAATGAGCAGTTCTTC. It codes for CASSQGSSSYNEQFF.